This TCR beta chain was sequenced in a study of blood T cell repertoires in COVID-19. At the level of the study: Sources were T cells, B-cell-depleted T cells, or PBMCs; the material itself was cDNA or gDNA.

Germline-derived CDR1 and CDR2 are SGDLS and YYNGEE. V shed 2 bases, J shed 9 bases, and the junction held 7 bases outside the gene matches. The CDR3 loop spans 14 amino acids. Per the study methods: Reference gene primer amplification gave estimated nucleated cell counts. Here immunoSEQ multiplex PCR was the method, and the copy in TCRdb shows in-frame clones only, minus some. The V and J calls and the clone size are those of that table, but D and trimming were determined from the DNA. The data contain under 150,000 clones, over 80% of them seen just once; the ten biggest clones take up 2% to 2.5%. This clone was recorded many times.

Specimen: peripheral blood. J is TRBJ2-5 and V is TRBV9; 10 nucleotides line up with TRBD1. The receptor was isolated from a man aged 45-60 years with active COVID-19. CDR3 residues: CASSVGQGSIPQYF. CDR3 bases: TGTGCCAGCAGCGTGGGACAGGGGTCGATTCCCCAGTACTTC.